This T cell receptor beta chain was obtained from a study of T cell responses to AZD1222 COVID-19 vaccine. Study-wide findings and caveats: Seropositivity was recorded at baseline in only 6 or 7 AZD1222 recipients.

The assay was immunoSEQ multiplex PCR, and TCRdb's table has in-frame clones only and misses some. The table records some 130,000 clones, 70% to 90% of them present only once. This clone was picked up a small number of times. Its antigen remains unknown. The sequence was obtained from an adult who received the AZD1222 COVID-19 vaccine. Sequencing used peripheral blood, obtained 28 days after the second AZD1222 dose.

The CDR3 loop reads CASSYSGRVSGNTIYF. As DNA, the CDR3 is TGTGCCAGCAGTTACTCTGGACGGGTCTCTGGAAACACCATATATTTT. This chain uses TRBV6-6 with TRBJ1-3; D is unresolved. The germline gives CDR1 MNHNY, CDR2 SVGAGI (reference sequence). The CDR3 consists of 16 residues. V lost 0 bases and J lost 0, with 9 bases in between.